The rows below give T cell receptor beta chains drawn from one sample of a study of a mutant IDH1 vaccine in newly diagnosed glioma. Repertoires were generated with immunoSEQ multiplex PCR, while TCRdb's copy carries only in-frame clones and drops some. This table has 8,500 to 14,000 clones, around 81% appearing once. No antigens are known for them. Here the sequenced sample was PBMCs, taken from a glioma patient whose treatment included an IDH1 peptide vaccine. These receptors were collected from a man aged 30 to 39 with glioma. CDR3s include the opening cysteine and the closing phenylalanine or tryptophan. Fields, in order: J gene, D gene, V gene, clone size, CDR3 protein, CDR3 DNA. A D gene is named only where the DNA matches it firmly. Clone sizes are given selectively: once, few, many, or a class where the clone is expanded.

TRBJ2-3	TRBD1	TRBV5-1	NA	CASGDRQGAANTDTQYF	TGCGCCAGCGGGGACAGACAGGGGGCGGCCAACACAGATACGCAGTATTTT
TRBJ2-7	NA	TRBV6-5	NA	CASSDRNSYEQYF	TGTGCCAGCAGTGACAGGAACTCCTACGAGCAGTACTTC
TRBJ1-5	TRBD1	TRBV19	NA	CASSHNPKQGSNQPQHF	TGTGCCAGTAGCCACAACCCGAAACAGGGGAGCAATCAGCCCCAGCATTTT
TRBJ2-2	NA	TRBV6-4	NA	CASSGRTLNTGELFF	TGTGCCAGCAGTGGCAGGACACTAAACACCGGGGAGCTGTTTTTT
TRBJ2-6	TRBD1	TRBV30	NA	CAATGAPSSGANVLTF	TGTGCCGCGACAGGGGCACCCTCCTCTGGGGCCAACGTCCTGACTTTC
TRBJ2-7	NA	TRBV2	NA	CASRAGSGPYEQYF	TGTGCCAGCAGGGCCGGCAGCGGACCTTACGAGCAGTACTTC
TRBJ2-7	NA	TRBV7-6	NA	CASTRFPRGPGEYF	TGTGCCAGCACCCGATTCCCCCGGGGGCCGGGGGAGTACTTC
TRBJ1-2	NA	TRBV19	NA	CASSIGPGSTYGYTF	TGTGCCAGTAGTATAGGCCCGGGATCGACCTATGGCTACACCTTC
TRBJ2-5	TRBD2	TRBV5-1	NA	CASSFRTSGYPGTQYF	TGCGCCAGCAGCTTCAGGACTAGCGGGTATCCAGGGACCCAGTACTTC
TRBJ1-3	NA	TRBV7-8	NA	CASRLAHSSGNTIYF	TGTGCCAGCAGGCTCGCGCACAGCTCTGGAAACACCATATATTTT
TRBJ2-2	TRBD1	TRBV5-1	NA	CASFQGAQPNTGELFF	TGCGCCAGTTTTCAGGGGGCGCAACCGAACACCGGGGAGCTGTTTTTT
TRBJ1-3	NA	TRBV25-1	NA	CASSAAQGQPSGNTIYF	TGTGCCAGCAGCGCCGCACAAGGACAGCCCTCTGGAAACACCATATATTTT
TRBJ1-3	TRBD1	TRBV5-5	NA	CASSLGDRGAGNTIYF	TGTGCCAGCAGCTTGGGGGACAGGGGAGCTGGAAACACCATATATTTT
TRBJ1-4	NA	TRBV5-1	few	CASSLAGSTNEKLFF	TGCGCCAGCAGCTTAGCAGGGTCAACTAATGAAAAACTGTTTTTT
TRBJ1-2	TRBD1	TRBV7-6	NA	CASSPGTGYGYTF	TGTGCCAGCAGCCCGGGGACAGGGTACGGCTACACCTTC
TRBJ2-5	NA	TRBV27	NA	CASRSGLGQETQYF	TGTGCCAGCAGATCAGGGCTCGGACAAGAGACCCAGTACTTC
TRBJ2-7	NA	TRBV7-2	NA	CASSRGGTSGEQYF	TGTGCCAGCAGCAGGGGGGGCACCAGCGGCGAGCAGTACTTC
TRBJ2-1	TRBD2	TRBV5-1	few	CASSQTSAFYNEQFF	TGCGCCAGCAGTCAAACTAGCGCCTTCTACAATGAGCAGTTCTTC
TRBJ1-1	TRBD1	TRBV5-1	few	CASSWGQGTEAFF	TGCGCCAGCAGCTGGGGACAGGGCACTGAAGCTTTCTTT
TRBJ2-2	NA	TRBV6-5	few	CASSPPAVYTGELFF	TGTGCCAGCAGCCCTCCGGCGGTCTACACCGGGGAGCTGTTTTTT
TRBJ1-3	NA	TRBV10-2	NA	CASSEPGLSGNTIYF	TGCGCCAGCAGTGAACCGGGCCTCTCTGGAAACACCATATATTTT
TRBJ2-1	TRBD2	TRBV27	few	CASSPEGSGRLAEQFF	TGTGCCAGCAGTCCCGAGGGCAGCGGGAGGCTTGCGGAGCAGTTCTTC
TRBJ1-1	NA	TRBV5-4	few	CASSPGNTEAFF	TGTGCCAGCAGCCCGGGGAACACTGAAGCTTTCTTT
TRBJ1-6	NA	TRBV7-9	NA	CASSLGGSPLHF	TGTGCCAGCAGCTTAGGGGGATCACCCCTCCACTTT
TRBJ1-5	NA	TRBV6-5	NA	CASSPNYSNQPQHF	TGTGCCAGCAGTCCGAATTATAGCAATCAGCCCCAGCATTTT
TRBJ2-7	NA	TRBV6-5	NA	CASSYASGGIHYEQYF	TGTGCCAGCAGTTACGCCTCAGGCGGAATACACTACGAGCAGTACTTC
TRBJ1-1	NA	TRBV20-1	NA	CSALGNTEAFF	TGCAGTGCTTTGGGGAACACTGAAGCTTTCTTT